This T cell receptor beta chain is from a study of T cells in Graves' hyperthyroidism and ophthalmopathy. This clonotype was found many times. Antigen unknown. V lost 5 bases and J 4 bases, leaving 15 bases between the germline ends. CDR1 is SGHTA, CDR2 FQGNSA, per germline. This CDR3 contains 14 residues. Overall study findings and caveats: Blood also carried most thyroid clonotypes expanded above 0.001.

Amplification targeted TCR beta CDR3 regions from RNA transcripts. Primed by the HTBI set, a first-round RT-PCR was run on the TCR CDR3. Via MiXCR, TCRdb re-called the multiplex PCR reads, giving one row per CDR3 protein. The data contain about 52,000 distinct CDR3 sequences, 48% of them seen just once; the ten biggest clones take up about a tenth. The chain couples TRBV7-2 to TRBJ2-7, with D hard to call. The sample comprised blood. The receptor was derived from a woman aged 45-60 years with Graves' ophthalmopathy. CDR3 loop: CASSPGGPKYEQYF. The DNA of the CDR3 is TGTGCCAGCAGCCCAGGTGGCCCTAAATACGAGCAGTACTTC.